The sample holds a few counts of the clone carrying this TCR beta chain. This sample is part of a study of T-cell memory formation after mild COVID-19. From the 5' RACE reads, TCRdb called clonotypes with MiXCR, one entry per CDR3 protein. The sample comprises some 440,000 distinct CDR3 sequences, roughly 23% of which are singletons, and 9.5% to 15% rests with the top ten. The sequencing input was PBMCs or a T cell subset sorted from them (not recorded which). The receptor's source is an adult woman who had mild COVID-19 (a few samples of this study predate the infection). Cell type and time point are not known.

The CDR3 DNA reads as TGTGCCAGCAGCCGGGACAGGGCTGAGACCCAGTACTTC. Its translation is CASSRDRAETQYF. This chain connects TRBV7-8 to TRBJ2-5, with 9 bases matching TRBD1. V lost 5 bases to trimming and J lost 5 bases; unmatched junction nucleotides: 3. The CDR3 length is 13 residues. Germline-derived CDR1 and CDR2 are SGHVS and FQNEAQ. Complete variable domain (other parts from reference TRBV7-8 and TRBJ2-5): GAGVSQSPRYKVAKRGQDVALRCDPISGHVSLFWYQQALGQGPEFLTYFQNEAQLDKSGLPSDRFFAERPEGSVSTLKIQRTQQEDSAVYLCASSRDRAETQYFGPGTRLLVL.